The clone carrying this T cell receptor beta chain has ten or more counts. PCR was performed a second time for 7 to 11 cycles using a sample-barcoded 5' primer and a J-beta primer mix. Sequencing of every sample gave 2.5 million or more CDR3-containing paired-end reads. TCRdb re-analysed the 5' RACE reads in MiXCR, keeping a single row per CDR3 protein. The table lists 870,000 or so distinct CDR3 sequences, under 35% of them singletons. These data originate in a study of blood T cells in healthy people across ages. In the study overall: Capture via template switching afforded approximately one barcoded beta molecule per two T cells.

Trimming took 0 bases from V and 7 from J, leaving 10 bases between them. This CDR3 is 14 amino acids long. Germline V CDR1 and CDR2: SEHNR, FQNEAQ (reference sequence). The TCR comes from a woman of 80 years or more in good health. Sequenced material: blood. This chain links TRBV7-9 with TRBJ2-1; D gene uncertain. CDR3 in amino acids: CASSLAVGKNEQFF. For the CDR3, the DNA is TGTGCCAGCAGCTTAGCGGTTGGGAAAAATGAGCAGTTCTTC.